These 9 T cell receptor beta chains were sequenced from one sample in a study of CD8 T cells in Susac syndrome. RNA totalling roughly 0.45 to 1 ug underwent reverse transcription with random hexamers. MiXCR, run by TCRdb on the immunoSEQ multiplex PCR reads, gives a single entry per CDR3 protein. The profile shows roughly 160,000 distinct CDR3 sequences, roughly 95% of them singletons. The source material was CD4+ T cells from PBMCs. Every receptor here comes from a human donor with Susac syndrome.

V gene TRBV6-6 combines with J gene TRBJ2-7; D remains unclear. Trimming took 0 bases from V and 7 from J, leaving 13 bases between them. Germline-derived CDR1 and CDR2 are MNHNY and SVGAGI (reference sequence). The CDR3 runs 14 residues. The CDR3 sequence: CASSYSIRAGEQYF. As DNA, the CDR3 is TGTGCCAGCAGTTACTCGATTAGGGCAGGAGAGCAGTACTTC.

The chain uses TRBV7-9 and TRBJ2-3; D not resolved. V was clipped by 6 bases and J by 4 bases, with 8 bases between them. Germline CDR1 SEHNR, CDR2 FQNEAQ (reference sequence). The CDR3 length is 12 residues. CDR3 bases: TGTGCCAGCAGGAAGCAGGCAGATACGCAGTATTTT. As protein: CASRKQADTQYF.

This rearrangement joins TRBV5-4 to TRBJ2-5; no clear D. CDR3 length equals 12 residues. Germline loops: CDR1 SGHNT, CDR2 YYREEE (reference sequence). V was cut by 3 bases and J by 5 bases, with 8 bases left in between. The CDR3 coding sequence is TGTGCCAGCAGCTCCCCAAAGGAGACCCAGTACTTC. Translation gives CASSSPKETQYF.

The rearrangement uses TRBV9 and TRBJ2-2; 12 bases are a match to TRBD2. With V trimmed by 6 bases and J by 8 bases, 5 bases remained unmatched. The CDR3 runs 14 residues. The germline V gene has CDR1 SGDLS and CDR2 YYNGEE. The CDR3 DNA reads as TGTGCCAGCACCCTAGCGGGAGGGGCTGGGGAGCTGTTTTTT. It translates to CASTLAGGAGELFF.

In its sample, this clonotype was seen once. The CDR3 DNA follows: TGTGCCAGCAGCATGGAAGGTGAGCAGTACTTC. Residues: CASSMEGEQYF. The chain employs TRBV7-9 and TRBJ2-7; D is unclear. The CDR3 is made up of 11 amino acids. CDR1 and CDR2 (germline): SEHNR, FQNEAQ (reference sequence). The V end lost 5 bases, the J end lost 7 bases, and 9 bases lay between the germline ends.

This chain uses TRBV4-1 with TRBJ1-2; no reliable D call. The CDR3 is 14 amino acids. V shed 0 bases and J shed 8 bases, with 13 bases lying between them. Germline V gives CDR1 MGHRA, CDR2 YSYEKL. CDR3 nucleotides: TGCGCCAGCAGCCAAGATCAACTTTTGGCCGGCTACACCTTC. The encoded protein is CASSQDQLLAGYTF.

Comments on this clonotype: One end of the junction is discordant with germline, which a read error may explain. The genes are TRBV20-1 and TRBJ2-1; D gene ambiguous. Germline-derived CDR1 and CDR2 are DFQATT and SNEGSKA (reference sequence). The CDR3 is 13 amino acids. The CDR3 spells CSASQPVYNAQFF. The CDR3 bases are TGCAGTGCTAGCCAACCCGTGTACAATGCGCAGTTCTTC.

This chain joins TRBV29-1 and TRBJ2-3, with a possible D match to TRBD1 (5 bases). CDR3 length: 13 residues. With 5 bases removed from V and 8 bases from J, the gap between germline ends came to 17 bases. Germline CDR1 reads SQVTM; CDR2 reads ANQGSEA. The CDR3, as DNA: TGCAGCGTTCAAGGACAAGGCCTCGGTACGCAGTATTTT. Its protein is CSVQGQGLGTQYF.

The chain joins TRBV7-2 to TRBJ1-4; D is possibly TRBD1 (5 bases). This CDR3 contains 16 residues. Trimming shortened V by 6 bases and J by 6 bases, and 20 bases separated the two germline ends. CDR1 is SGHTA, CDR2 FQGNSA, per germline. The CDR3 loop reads CASRLIGATAHEKLFF. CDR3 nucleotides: TGTGCCAGCAGGCTGATTGGGGCGACAGCACATGAAAAACTGTTTTTT.